This TCR beta chain emerged from a study of regulatory T cells in long-lasting Graves disease. This CDR3 region has 13 residues. The germline CDR1 and CDR2 sequences are SGHTA and FQGNSA. V was shortened by 2 bases and J by 6 bases, with 9 bases between the two germline ends. Specified time point: newly diagnosed GD, antithyroid drugs for less than 3 months. Scientists built the TCR library using RNA that was extracted from PBMCs. Both iRepertoire HTBI primers and Arm-PCR of CDR3 regions were used to build the TCR beta libraries. Per the original data handling: Throughout the samples, researchers identified some 62 TRBV and approximately 14 TRBJ segments. TCRdb recomputed calls from the multiplex PCR reads with MiXCR, one row per CDR3 protein. The V and J calls come from TCRdb's annotation, not from the publication. The sample shows about 440,000 distinct CDR3 sequences, around 17% of them seen only once.

At least ten counts were recorded for this clonotype. Its specificity is unknown. Study results and limitations: Persistent disease samples used TRBV28, TRBJ1-2 and TRBJ2-5 preferentially.

These data also featured in a second study, about T cells in Graves' hyperthyroidism and ophthalmopathy. Per that paper: A set of HTBI primers served as the primers for a first-round RT-PCR of the TCR CDR3.

V usage is TRBV7-2 and J usage is TRBJ2-3; D unclear. The clonotype was recovered from a woman between 18 and 29 years old with Graves disease. The sample in question was peripheral blood mononuclear cells (PBMCs), obtained at new diagnosis, from a patient treated with antithyroid drugs. DNA of the CDR3: TGTGCCAGCAGCTTATCAGCGATCGATACGCAGTATTTT. Its protein product is CASSLSAIDTQYF.